The sequence of this T cell receptor beta chain was determined in a study of vaccination and CD4 T cells after COVID-19. About this clonotype itself: No antigen is known for it.

This sample's treatment: approximately nine-day PBMC culture with coronavirus spike peptide pools or control peptides (ViraFEST assay). Germline trimming cut 6 bases from V and 2 bases from J; bases unmatched to any gene: 4. This CDR3 region has 15 residues. Per germline, CDR1 LNHDA and CDR2 SQIVND (reference sequence). The Oncomine TCR Beta short-read assay generated sequence data from the DNA of cultured CD4+ T cells. Each CDR3 protein gets one entry after TCRdb re-called the PCR reads with MiXCR. Seen here are around 17,000 distinct CDR3 sequences, nearly 50% observed once, and the top ten hold 4.5% to 6%.

The chain joins TRBV19 to TRBJ1-3; 10 bases are a match to TRBD1. The sample was CD4+ T cells from blood, cultured in vitro, taken before SARS-CoV-2 vaccination. The TCR sequence derives from a human donor who had recovered from COVID-19. CDR3 residues: CASSSTGGTGNTIYF. In nucleotides, the CDR3 is TGTGCCAGTAGCTCGACAGGGGGCACTGGAAACACCATATATTTT.